This T cell receptor beta chain came from a study of T cells expressing NK-cell markers. Study information: Researchers got TCR beta repertoires out of sorted CD3+CD56+NKG2C+, CD3+CD56+NKG2C- and CD3+CD56-NKG2C+ T cells. Out of eight donors sequenced, seven tested HCMV-seropositive and the remaining one seronegative.

Whole-study results and caveats: The leading position in the CD3+CD56-NKG2C+ fraction of several donors also went to these clonotypes.

Using the 5' RACE reads, TCRdb records one entry per CDR3 protein without DNA. The sample has about 410,000 distinct CDR3 sequences. Notes on this clonotype: Its antigen is unknown.

This TCR derives from a woman aged 45-60 years in good health. The sequencing input was blood T cells: a sorted CD56 or NKG2C T cell subset, CD4+ or CD8+ T cells, or bulk PBMC T cells (not recorded which).

CDR3 amino acids: CASSLWSGVLDEQFF. The chain joins TRBV5-1 to TRBJ2-1; TCRdb gives TRBD2 as the D gene, but with no DNA this cannot be confirmed. This CDR3 has 15 residues. The germline V gene has CDR1 SGHRS and CDR2 YFSETQ.